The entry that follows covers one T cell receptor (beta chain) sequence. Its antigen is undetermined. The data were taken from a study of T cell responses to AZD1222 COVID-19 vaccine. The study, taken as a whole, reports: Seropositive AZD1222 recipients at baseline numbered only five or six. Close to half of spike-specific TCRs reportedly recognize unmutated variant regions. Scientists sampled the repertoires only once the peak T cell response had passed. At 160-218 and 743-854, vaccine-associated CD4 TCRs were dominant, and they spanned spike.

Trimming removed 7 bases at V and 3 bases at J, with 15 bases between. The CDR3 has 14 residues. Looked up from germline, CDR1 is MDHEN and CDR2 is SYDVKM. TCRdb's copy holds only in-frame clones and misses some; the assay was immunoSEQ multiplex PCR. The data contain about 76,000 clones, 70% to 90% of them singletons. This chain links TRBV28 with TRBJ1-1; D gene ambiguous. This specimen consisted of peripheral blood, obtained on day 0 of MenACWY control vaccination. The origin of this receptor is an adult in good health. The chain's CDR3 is CASTRSPGYTEAFF. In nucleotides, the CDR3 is TGTGCCAGCACCAGATCCCCCGGCTACACTGAAGCTTTCTTT.